Sequencing of this T cell receptor (beta chain) was carried out in a study of cytomegalovirus exposure and HLA in healthy donors. Study context: As an earlier analysis found, about 179 million T cells yielded 90 million to 140 million unique TCR beta sequences. Whole-study results and caveats: A later analysis by the authors found several of the most significant clusters apparently linked to common viral pathogens. Usually a TCR sequence was rare, but some public TCRs were found in many donors.

Germline V gene lookup returns CDR1 DFQATT and CDR2 SNEGSKA (reference sequence). CDR3 length equals 11 residues. This clone came up a few times. The antigen remains undetermined. Vbeta (60) and Jbeta (13) primers were used in the PCR. Generated by immunoSEQ multiplex PCR, the TCRdb table keeps only in-frame clones and is missing some. The sample lists more than 70,000 clones, 77% occurring once. The sequenced sample was PBMCs. The sequence derives from a man between 50 and 59 years old in good health and CMV-seropositive. The chain employs TRBV20-1 and TRBJ2-5, with 8 bases fitting TRBD1. TRBJ2-7 explains the end of the DNA better; the J call may be wrong. This chain's CDR3 is CSAIQGDEQYF. DNA for the CDR3: TGCAGTGCAATACAGGGGGACGAGCAGTACTTC.